These 27 T cell receptor beta chains share one sample of origin, sequenced in a study of cytomegalovirus exposure and HLA in healthy donors. The protocol was immunoSEQ multiplex PCR, while the TCRdb copy is restricted to in-frame clones and leaves out a portion. The sample shows 150,000 to 200,000 clones, roughly 90% of them seen only once. Sample: PBMCs. These receptors all come from a woman aged 18-29 years in good health and CMV-seronegative.

This chain links TRBV18 with TRBJ1-1; 8 bases match TRBD1. V shed 6 bases and J 1 base; nucleotides not matched to a gene: 10. The CDR3 has 16 residues. From germline, CDR1 is KGHSH and CDR2 LQKENI. For the CDR3, the DNA is TGTGCCAGCTCCCCCGTCCGGGACAGGACGAACACTGAAGCTTTCTTT. This encodes CASSPVRDRTNTEAFF.

This clone was seen just once. This chain connects TRBV2 to TRBJ2-2, with D possibly matching TRBD1 (5 bases). Trimming shortened V by 6 bases and J by 12 bases, and 11 bases separated the two germline ends. The CDR3 is 11 amino acids. In germline, CDR1 is SNHLY, CDR2 FYNNEI. CDR3 region: CASSVQAQLFF. The CDR3, as DNA: TGTGCCAGCAGCGTACAGGCCCAGCTGTTTTTT.

V is TRBV6-5 and J is TRBJ1-4; TRBD1 is a possible D gene (6 bases). Germline CDR1 MNHEY, CDR2 SVGAGI. The CDR3 runs to 15 residues. The V gene lost 6 bases and the J gene lost 5 bases, with 16 bases spanning the gap. The CDR3 region has the DNA TGTGCCAGCAGACCGATGCGGGGGCGGAATGAAAAACTGTTTTTT. It translates to CASRPMRGRNEKLFF.

This clone occurred once. The chain carries TRBV6-5 and TRBJ2-5; TRBD2 matches at 10 bases. CDR3 length: 16 residues. V shed 0 bases and J 5 bases; nucleotides not matched to a gene: 6. CDR1 and CDR2 from the germline V gene are MNHEY and SVGAGI. DNA of the CDR3: TGTGCCAGCAGTTACTCCCTAGCGGGAGCGGGTGAGACCCAGTACTTC. Amino acid sequence: CASSYSLAGAGETQYF.

This clone has just a few counts. The DNA of the CDR3 is TGTGCCAGCAGCGTAGAGGACTCAGCCGAGCAGTACTTC. Its translation is CASSVEDSAEQYF. The chain links TRBV9 to TRBJ2-7, with a possible D match to TRBD2 (5 bases). Germline assignment: CDR1 SGDLS and CDR2 YYNGEE. Trimming pared 0 bases from V and 6 bases from J, leaving 10 bases between. The CDR3 has 13 residues.

The rearrangement uses TRBV10-3 and TRBJ1-1; maybe TRBD1 (5 bases). V shed 4 bases and J shed 1 base, with 19 bases lying between them. The germline V gene encodes CDR1 ENHRY and CDR2 SYGVKD. The CDR3 length is 17 residues. Here the CDR3 DNA reads TGTGCCATCAGTGGCGCAGGGTTCGAGGTCTCGAACACTGAAGCTTTCTTT. The encoded protein is CAISGAGFEVSNTEAFF.

The chain recombines TRBV7-2 with TRBJ2-2, with a weak D call TRBD2 (6 bases). CDR3 length equals 15 residues. CDR1 is SGHTA, CDR2 FQGNSA, per germline. V dropped 5 bases and J dropped 4 bases, with 14 bases sitting between them. Here the CDR3 DNA reads TGTGCCAGCAGCCTGGGGCGGGGCCTCACCGGGGAGCTGTTTTTT. Amino acids: CASSLGRGLTGELFF.

The chain uses TRBV4-3 and TRBJ1-1; 8 bases align to TRBD1. The CDR3 runs 18 residues. Per the germline V gene, CDR1 is LGHNA and CDR2 is YSLEER. The ends lost 2 bases at V and 0 bases at J; junction bases unmatched: 11. The DNA for the CDR3 is TGCGCCAGCAGCCAAAAAAGGAACAGGGGGTTCATGAACACTGAAGCTTTCTTT. It specifies CASSQKRNRGFMNTEAFF.

The chain joins TRBV5-1 to TRBJ2-7, with 8 bases matching TRBD1. V was pared by 4 bases and J by 3 bases, with 9 bases of the junction left unmatched. The CDR3 length is 15 residues. Germline CDR1 and CDR2: SGHRS and YFSETQ. The CDR3 DNA follows: TGCGCCAGCAGCCACCAAGCAGACAGGGGCTACGAGCAGTACTTC. Its protein is CASSHQADRGYEQYF.

The V call is TRBV5-4, the J call TRBJ1-2, with TRBD1 matching 8 bases. Looked up from germline, CDR1 is SGHNT and CDR2 is YYREEE (reference sequence). J lost 5 bases, V lost 4 bases, and 7 bases had no gene match. This CDR3 contains 14 residues. The CDR3 DNA is TGTGCCAGCAGCGGACAGGGAATTCTTTATGGCTACACCTTC. It yields the protein CASSGQGILYGYTF.

The chain joins TRBV7-2 to TRBJ2-2; 11 positions agree with TRBD2. CDR3 length: 16 residues. Germline V gives CDR1 SGHTA, CDR2 FQGNSA. Unmatched junction bases numbered 9, after V lost 9 bases and J lost 3 bases. CDR3 sequence reads: CARMPLAGGHTGELFF. The CDR3 DNA reads as TGTGCCAGAATGCCCTTAGCGGGGGGGCACACCGGGGAGCTGTTTTTT. The full variable domain, in which reference TRBV7-2 and TRBJ2-2 provide the parts outside the CDR3, is GAGVSQSPSNKVTEKGKDVELRCDPISGHTALYWYRQSLGQGLEFLIYFQGNSAPDKSGLPSDRFSAERTGGSVSTLTIQRTQQEDSAVYLCARMPLAGGHTGELFFGEGSRLTVL.

CDR3 amino acids: CASRRAGADTDTQYF. CDR3 nucleotide sequence: TGTGCCAGCAGGCGAGCGGGGGCCGACACAGATACGCAGTATTTT. The chain has TRBV27 and TRBJ2-3; 8 bases line up with TRBD2. CDR3 length: 15 residues. V lost 6 bases to trimming and J lost 2 bases; unmatched junction nucleotides: 7. Germline assignment: CDR1 MNHEY and CDR2 SMNVEV (reference sequence).

The DNA for the CDR3 is TGTGCCAGCAGAGTTATGGCAACTGGAAACACCATATATTTT. Protein: CASRVMATGNTIYF. The chain joins TRBV2 to TRBJ1-3, with no clear D. CDR3 length: 14 amino acids. V was pared by 6 bases and J by 2 bases, with 11 bases between. Germline loops: CDR1 SNHLY, CDR2 FYNNEI.

This clone was counted between two and nine times. The J gene is TRBJ1-1, the V gene TRBV6-1, with D possibly TRBD1 on 5 matching bases. There are 13 residues in the CDR3. The germline V gene encodes CDR1 MNHNS and CDR2 SASEGT. Trimming took 8 bases from V and 1 from J, leaving 11 bases between them. The CDR3 is CASLGRENTEAFF. As DNA, the CDR3 is TGTGCCAGCTTGGGCAGGGAGAACACTGAAGCTTTCTTT.

This clone was counted a single time. V gene TRBV9 combines with J gene TRBJ2-1, with D unclear. This CDR3 spans 14 amino acids. V lost 0 bases and J 7 bases, leaving 11 bases between the germline ends. Germline V gene lookup returns CDR1 SGDLS and CDR2 YYNGEE. CDR3 coding DNA: TGTGCCAGCAGCGTAGATCACAGCTCGAATGAGCAGTTCTTC. It translates to CASSVDHSSNEQFF.

The chain uses TRBV2 and TRBJ2-5; D perhaps matches TRBD2 (7 bases). Between the trimmed V and J ends, which lost 8 bases and 7 bases, there was a span of 17 bases. The length of the CDR3 is 13 residues. The germline V gene encodes CDR1 SNHLY and CDR2 FYNNEI. Here the CDR3 reads CASLGGGRGTQYF. For the CDR3, the DNA is TGTGCCAGCCTGGGGGGGGGCCGCGGGACCCAGTACTTC.

This sequence joins TRBV19 and TRBJ1-2; D is perhaps TRBD1 (5 bases). The V end was cut by 5 bases, the J end by 4 bases, with 14 bases between. CDR3 length equals 14 residues. CDR1 and CDR2 from the germline V gene are LNHDA and SQIVND (reference sequence). In DNA form, the CDR3 reads TGTGCCAGTAGTTTGACGGGGGTTTTCTATGGCTACACCTTC. It specifies CASSLTGVFYGYTF. The complete variable domain, with remaining parts taken from reference TRBV19 and TRBJ1-2, reads DGGITQSPKYLFRKEGQNVTLSCEQNLNHDAMYWYRQDPGQGLRLIYYSQIVNDFQKGDIAEGYSVSREKKESFPLTVTSAQKNPTAFYLCASSLTGVFYGYTFGSGTRLTVV.

The rearrangement joins TRBV4-1 to TRBJ1-5; TRBD1 aligns across 8 bases. J gave up 6 bases and V 0 bases, and 4 bases lay outside the gene matches. This CDR3 contains 15 residues. Germline loops: CDR1 MGHRA, CDR2 YSYEKL. CDR3 loop: CASSQDRTGPQPQHF. CDR3 in DNA: TGCGCCAGCAGCCAAGACCGGACAGGGCCTCAGCCCCAGCATTTT.

The V call is TRBV2, the J call TRBJ2-5; tentative D call: TRBD2 (6 bases). V was pared by 9 bases and J by 5 bases, with 16 bases between. The germline CDR1 and CDR2 sequences are SNHLY and FYNNEI. This CDR3 has 13 amino acids. The CDR3 DNA follows: TGTGCCAGTATGGCCCGGGAGAGGGAGACCCAGTACTTC. Encoded protein: CASMARERETQYF. Drawing the rest from reference TRBV2 and TRBJ2-5, the complete variable domain is EPEVTQTPSHQVTQMGQEVILRCVPISNHLYFYWYRQILGQKVEFLVSFYNNEISEKSEIFDDQFSVERPDGSNFTLKIRSTKLEDSAMYFCASMARERETQYFGPGTRLLVL.

The chain has TRBV5-1 and TRBJ2-2; 8 bases line up with TRBD2. Unmatched junction bases numbered 8, after V lost 1 base and J lost 0 bases. The CDR3 spans 18 residues. Germline CDR1 reads SGHRS; CDR2 reads YFSETQ. The CDR3 region has the DNA TGCGCCAGCAGCTTGTTCGCGAGCGGGAGACCGAACACCGGGGAGCTGTTTTTT. Translation: CASSLFASGRPNTGELFF.

The chain is built from TRBV6-5 and TRBJ1-2; D ambiguous. Germline V CDR1 and CDR2: MNHEY, SVGAGI. This CDR3 has 13 amino acids. V lost 6 bases and J lost 5, with 13 bases in between. The CDR3 DNA reads as TGTGCCAGCAGCCCGAGGGAGAGATATGGCTACACCTTC. It yields the protein CASSPRERYGYTF.

The V gene is TRBV2, the J gene TRBJ1-2; D may be TRBD1 (5 bases). CDR3 length: 13 amino acids. Germline CDR1 SNHLY, CDR2 FYNNEI. V lost 7 bases and J lost 5, with 14 bases in between. CDR3 nucleotides: TGTGCCAGCACCCCTGGGGCCCCATATGGCTACACCTTC. Its translation: CASTPGAPYGYTF.

The chain uses TRBV6-5 and TRBJ2-1, with TRBD1 as a possible D gene (7 bases). There are 14 residues in the CDR3. The V end was cut by 9 bases, the J end by 8 bases, with 20 bases between. From germline, CDR1 is MNHEY and CDR2 SVGAGI. CDR3 loop: CASEQGRPTDEQFF. The CDR3 DNA sequence: TGTGCCAGTGAACAGGGGAGGCCTACGGATGAGCAGTTCTTC.

V gene TRBV19 combines with J gene TRBJ1-5; D is unresolved. The CDR3 length is 13 residues. Per the germline V gene, CDR1 is LNHDA and CDR2 is SQIVND (reference sequence). Trimming pared 0 bases from V and 4 bases from J, leaving 4 bases between. The CDR3 reads CASSIDTNQPQHF. The CDR3, as DNA: TGTGCCAGTAGTATAGATACAAATCAGCCCCAGCATTTT.

The chain links TRBV15 to TRBJ1-5; D remains unclear. V lost 0 bases and J lost 8, with 8 bases in between. CDR3 length equals 13 residues. CDR1 is LNHNV, CDR2 YYDKDF, per germline (reference sequence). Here the CDR3 reads CATSRDPGKPQHF. For the CDR3, the DNA is TGTGCCACCAGCAGAGATCCGGGGAAGCCCCAGCATTTT.

CDR3 nucleotides: TGTGCTAGTGGGCCGGGAGGGAAGGGGGAAAAACTGTTTTTT. The encoded protein is CASGPGGKGEKLFF. The V call is TRBV12-5, the J call TRBJ1-4, with D possibly matching TRBD1 (5 bases). There are 14 residues in the CDR3. Trimming left V 6 bases short and J 8 bases short, with 16 bases between. Germline CDR1 and CDR2: LGHNT and FRNRAP.

In DNA, the CDR3 is TGTGCCAGCAGTGACTCCGAGGATGGCTACACCTTC. The encoded protein is CASSDSEDGYTF. The chain uses TRBV6-4 and TRBJ1-2; D remains ambiguous. The CDR3 contains 12 residues. Germline assignment: CDR1 MRHNA and CDR2 SNTAGT. Trimming stripped 0 bases from V and 6 bases from J, with 5 bases between.